The 20 T cell receptor beta chains reported below all come from one sample, sequenced in a study of cytomegalovirus exposure and HLA in healthy donors (dated by TCRdb to about 2017). The library was prepared using the immunoSEQ multiplex PCR assay. The multiplex PCR relied on a mix of 60 forward primers for TCR Vbeta segments and 13 reverse primers for TCR Jbeta segments. In its TCRdb copy, this immuneACCESS table keeps in-frame sequences only and misses some clones. Where compared with another copy, unresolved V genes explain less than half of these, and the others have no known cause. Within this sample are some 150,000 clones, with 75% to 85% of them counted one time only. Of the sample, around 5.6% is held by the ten largest clones. The sequencing sample was made of PBMCs. The receptors stem from a woman aged 35 to 49 in good health and CMV-seropositive.

This sequence joins TRBV5-6 and TRBJ1-1, with D hard to call. V gave up 3 bases and J gave up 10 bases, with 19 bases separating them. The germline V gene has CDR1 SGHDT and CDR2 YYEEEE. The CDR3 spans 14 residues. CDR3: CASSSHRGYWGAFF. The CDR3 bases are TGTGCCAGCAGCTCACATCGGGGTTATTGGGGAGCTTTCTTT.

The genes are TRBV9 and TRBJ2-3, with D maybe TRBD2 (6 bases). The CDR3 has 14 amino acids. CDR1 is SGDLS and CDR2 is YYNGEE in the germline V gene. V was clipped by 1 base and J by 6 bases, with 12 bases between them. Here the CDR3 reads CASSVTPTSDTQYF. In nucleotides, the CDR3 is TGTGCCAGCAGCGTAACCCCGACTAGTGATACGCAGTATTTT.

This chain joins TRBV5-1 and TRBJ2-1; a weak D match, TRBD2 (5 bases). V was clipped by 0 bases and J by 0 bases, with 10 bases between them. The length of the CDR3 is 16 residues. CDR1 is SGHRS and CDR2 is YFSETQ in the germline V gene. CDR3 bases: TGCGCCAGCAGCTTGGACGTCGGGAACTCCTACAATGAGCAGTTCTTC. This sequence encodes CASSLDVGNSYNEQFF. The full variable domain, rest sourced from reference TRBV5-1 and TRBJ2-1, is KAGVTQTPRYLIKTRGQQVTLSCSPISGHRSVSWYQQTPGQGLQFLFEYFSETQRNKGNFPGRFSGRQFSNSRSEMNVSTLELGDSALYLCASSLDVGNSYNEQFFGPGTRLTVL.

A few counts support this clone. V and J are TRBV30 and TRBJ1-5; the D is unclear. Germline V CDR1 and CDR2: GTSNPN, SVGIG (reference sequence). V was cut by 1 base and J by 6 bases, with 16 bases left in between. There are 15 residues in the CDR3. CDR3 in DNA: TGTGCCTGGAGTGGAGGGCAGGTTCATGGTCAGCCCCAGCATTTT. Its protein is CAWSGGQVHGQPQHF.

This chain joins TRBV18 and TRBJ1-1; 7 nucleotides match TRBD1. The CDR3 runs 14 residues. Germline CDR1 reads KGHSH; CDR2 reads LQKENI. Trimming removed 3 bases from V and 10 bases from J; junction bases left unmatched: 11. The CDR3 nucleotides read TGTGCCAGCTCACCGAAGACAGGGCAGGGTGTAGCTTTCTTT. Protein sequence: CASSPKTGQGVAFF.

The chain uses TRBV6-5 and TRBJ2-1; TRBD1 is a possible D gene (5 bases). CDR3 length: 16 residues. Trimming removed 2 bases from V and 1 base from J, with 12 bases in between. CDR1 is MNHEY and CDR2 is SVGAGI in the germline V gene. The CDR3 DNA is TGTGCCAGCAGTTACGGGGCGCCGGTTTCCTACAATGAGCAGTTCTTC. Encoded protein: CASSYGAPVSYNEQFF.

V and J are TRBV4-1 and TRBJ2-6; possible D gene TRBD2, 6 bases. Germline loops: CDR1 MGHRA, CDR2 YSYEKL. The CDR3 is 16 residues long. Trimming stripped 3 bases from V and 0 bases from J, with 9 bases between. CDR3: CASSQEGNSGANVLTF. CDR3 sequence (DNA): TGCGCCAGCAGCCAGGAGGGCAACTCTGGGGCCAACGTCCTGACTTTC.

This clone was picked up a small number of times. The chain has TRBV11-3 and TRBJ2-2; no reliable D call. The germline V and J ends were trimmed by 2 bases and 3 bases, with 7 bases remaining between them. This CDR3 comprises 14 residues. Looked up from germline, CDR1 is SGHNT and CDR2 is YENEEA. CDR3 loop: CASSLMEHTGELFF. In nucleotides, the CDR3 is TGTGCCAGCAGCTTAATGGAGCACACCGGGGAGCTGTTTTTT. Drawing the rest from reference TRBV11-3 and TRBJ2-2, the complete variable domain is EAGVVQSPRYKIIEKKQPVAFWCNPISGHNTLYWYLQNLGQGPELLIRYENEEAVDDSQLPKDRFSAERLKGVDSTLKIQPAELGDSAVYLCASSLMEHTGELFFGEGSRLTVL.

This clone was seen more than once but under ten times. The chain is built from TRBV28 and TRBJ2-1, with 8 bases lining up with TRBD1. V dropped 2 bases and J dropped 3; count of bases not matched to a gene: 3. From germline, CDR1 is MDHEN and CDR2 SYDVKM. The CDR3 length is 15 residues. In DNA, the CDR3 is TGTGCCAGCAGTTTAGGGGGACAGGACTACAATGAGCAGTTCTTC. It is translated as CASSLGGQDYNEQFF.

V and J are TRBV9 and TRBJ2-1; TRBD2 matches at 7 bases. The CDR3 runs 20 residues. The V segment lost 0 bases and the J segment 5 bases; nucleotides outside the gene matches: 20. Germline CDR1 and CDR2: SGDLS and YYNGEE. CDR3 nucleotide sequence: TGTGCCAGCAGCGTAGCTACGTGGACCCGGGGCGGGAGTATCGACAATGAGCAGTTCTTC. Translating it yields CASSVATWTRGGSIDNEQFF.

The chain carries TRBV19 and TRBJ2-1, with TRBD2 matching over 7 bases. The germline CDR1 and CDR2 sequences are LNHDA and SQIVND (reference sequence). V trimming: 6 bases; J trimming: 4 bases; junction bases outside the gene matches: 12. CDR3 length: 16 residues. CDR3 protein: CASRKTPSGTYNEQFF. CDR3 sequence (DNA): TGTGCCAGTAGAAAGACCCCTAGCGGAACTTACAATGAGCAGTTCTTC.

This chain connects TRBV30 to TRBJ1-4; D remains unclear. This CDR3 spans 14 amino acids. The V gene lost 3 bases and the J gene lost 3 bases, with 11 bases spanning the gap. Germline-derived CDR1 and CDR2 are GTSNPN and SVGIG (reference sequence). The CDR3 region is CAWRGANSNEKLFF. The CDR3 nucleotides read TGTGCCTGGAGAGGAGCTAACTCTAATGAAAAACTGTTTTTT.

The chain uses TRBV28 and TRBJ1-3; unclear D gene. V was shortened by 2 bases and J by 1 base, with 9 bases between the two germline ends. The CDR3 has 15 amino acids. Germline CDR1 is MDHEN and CDR2 is SYDVKM. The CDR3 nucleotides read TGTGCCAGCAGTTTAGGGCCATATTCTGGAAACACCATATATTTT. It encodes CASSLGPYSGNTIYF.

This clone came up once. The chain links TRBV6-5 to TRBJ2-3; unclear D gene. There are 13 residues in the CDR3. The germline V gene has CDR1 MNHEY and CDR2 SVGAGI. V shed 6 bases and J shed 6 bases, with 13 bases lying between them. CDR3 sequence: CASSLTRWDTQYF. The DNA of the CDR3 is TGTGCCAGCAGCCTAACCCGCTGGGATACGCAGTATTTT.

The rearrangement links TRBV5-4 to TRBJ1-1, with D tentatively TRBD1 (6 bases). V was trimmed by 3 bases and J by 0 bases, leaving 12 bases between them. Looked up from germline, CDR1 is SGHNT and CDR2 is YYREEE (reference sequence). This CDR3 is 15 amino acids long. As DNA, the CDR3 is TGTGCCAGCAGCTGGGGGCAGACCATGAACACTGAAGCTTTCTTT. This sequence encodes CASSWGQTMNTEAFF. Full variable domain (rest looked up from reference TRBV5-4 and TRBJ1-1): ETGVTQSPTHLIKTRGQQVTLRCSSQSGHNTVSWYQQALGQGPQFIFQYYREEENGRGNFPPRFSGLQFPNYSSELNVNALELDDSALYLCASSWGQTMNTEAFFGQGTRLTVV.

This clone occurred many times. This sequence joins TRBV19 and TRBJ1-2, with 8 positions matching TRBD1. The CDR3 is 14 residues long. Per the germline V gene, CDR1 is LNHDA and CDR2 is SQIVND (reference sequence). The trim removed 1 base at V and 7 bases at J, leaving 5 bases unmatched. The CDR3, as DNA: TGTGCCAGTAGTATAGGCCACGGACAGGGTGGCTACACCTTC. Its protein is CASSIGHGQGGYTF.

J is TRBJ2-7 and V is TRBV30; TRBD1 matches at 7 bases. CDR3 length equals 14 residues. Germline V gives CDR1 GTSNPN, CDR2 SVGIG (reference sequence). Unmatched junction bases numbered 7, after V lost 4 bases and J lost 1 base. CDR3 sequence reads: CAWTRDSLSYEQYF. Written as DNA, the CDR3 is TGTGCCTGGACCCGGGACAGTCTGTCCTACGAGCAGTACTTC.

The J gene is TRBJ1-2, the V gene TRBV30; D is uncertain. The CDR3 extends over 13 amino acids. Between the trimmed V and J ends, which lost 0 bases and 4 bases, there was a span of 9 bases. CDR1 and CDR2 (germline): GTSNPN, SVGIG (reference sequence). The CDR3 DNA follows: TGTGCCTGGAGTGTACGGACTGGCTATGGCTACACCTTC. It codes for CAWSVRTGYGYTF.

This chain links TRBV30 with TRBJ1-1; the D gene is possibly TRBD1 (5 bases). Germline values: CDR1 GTSNPN, CDR2 SVGIG (reference sequence). V gave up 2 bases and J gave up 5 bases, with 15 bases separating them. The CDR3 is 14 residues long. The CDR3 DNA follows: TGTGCCTGGAGTCCACATTTGGAGGGGACTGAAGCTTTCTTT. Its protein product is CAWSPHLEGTEAFF.

This sequence joins TRBV5-1 and TRBJ2-1; 14 bases map to TRBD2. With V trimmed by 2 bases and J by 3 bases, 1 base remained unmatched. CDR1 is SGHRS, CDR2 YFSETQ, per germline. The CDR3 length is 16 residues. Here the CDR3 DNA reads TGCGCCAGCAGCTTAGGACTAGCGGGAGGCTACAATGAGCAGTTCTTC. Its protein product is CASSLGLAGGYNEQFF. The variable domain in full, with the rest retrieved from reference TRBV5-1 and TRBJ2-1, is KAGVTQTPRYLIKTRGQQVTLSCSPISGHRSVSWYQQTPGQGLQFLFEYFSETQRNKGNFPGRFSGRQFSNSRSEMNVSTLELGDSALYLCASSLGLAGGYNEQFFGPGTRLTVL.